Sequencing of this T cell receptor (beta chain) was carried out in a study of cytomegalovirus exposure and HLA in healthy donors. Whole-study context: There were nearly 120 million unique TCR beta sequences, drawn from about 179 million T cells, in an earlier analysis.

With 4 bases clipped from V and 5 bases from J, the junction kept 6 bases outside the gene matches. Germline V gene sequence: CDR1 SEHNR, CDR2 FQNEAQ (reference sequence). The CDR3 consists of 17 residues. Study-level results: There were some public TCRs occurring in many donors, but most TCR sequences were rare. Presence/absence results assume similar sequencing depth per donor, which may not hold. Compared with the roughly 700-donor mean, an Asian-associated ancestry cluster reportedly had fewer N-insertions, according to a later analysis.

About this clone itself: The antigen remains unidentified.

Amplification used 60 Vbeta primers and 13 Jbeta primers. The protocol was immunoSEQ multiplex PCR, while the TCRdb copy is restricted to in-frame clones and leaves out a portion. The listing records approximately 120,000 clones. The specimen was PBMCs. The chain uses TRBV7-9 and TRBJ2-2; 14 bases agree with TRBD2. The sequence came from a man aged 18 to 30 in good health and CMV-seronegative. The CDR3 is CASSYEGLAGVTGELFF. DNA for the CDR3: TGTGCCAGCAGCTATGAGGGACTAGCGGGGGTTACCGGGGAGCTGTTTTTT.